This TCR beta chain was sequenced for a study of cytomegalovirus exposure and HLA in healthy donors. This clone was found many times. A multiplex PCR was run with 60 Vbeta primers and 13 Jbeta primers. Generated by immunoSEQ multiplex PCR, the TCRdb table keeps only in-frame clones and is missing some. The sample contains around 140,000 clones, about 80% of which appear only once. V dropped 4 bases and J dropped 8 bases, with 17 bases sitting between them. Germline V gene sequence: CDR1 MNHEY, CDR2 SVGAGI. This CDR3 has 15 residues. Sequenced: PBMCs. The TCR sequence derives from a man aged 30 to 39 in good health and CMV-seropositive. The genes are TRBV6-5 and TRBJ1-4; tentative D call: TRBD1 (5 bases). The CDR3 loop is CASSLTGGRGEKLFF. DNA of the CDR3: TGTGCCAGCAGTTTAACAGGAGGACGGGGGGAAAAACTGTTTTTT.